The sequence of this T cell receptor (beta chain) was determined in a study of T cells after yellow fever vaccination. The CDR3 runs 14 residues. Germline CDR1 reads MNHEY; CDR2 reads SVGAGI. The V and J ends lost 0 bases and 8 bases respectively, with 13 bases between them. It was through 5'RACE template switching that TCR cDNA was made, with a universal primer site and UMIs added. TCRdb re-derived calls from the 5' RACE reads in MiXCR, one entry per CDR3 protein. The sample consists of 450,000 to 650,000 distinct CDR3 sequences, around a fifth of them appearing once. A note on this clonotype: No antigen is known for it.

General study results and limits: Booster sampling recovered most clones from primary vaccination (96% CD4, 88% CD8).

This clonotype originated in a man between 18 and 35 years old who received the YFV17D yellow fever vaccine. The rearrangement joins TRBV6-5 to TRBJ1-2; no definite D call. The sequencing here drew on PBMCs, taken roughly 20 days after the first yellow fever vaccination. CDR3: CASSYSGQTRGYTF. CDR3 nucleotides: TGTGCCAGCAGTTACTCTGGTCAGACGCGGGGCTACACCTTC.